The subject of this entry is one T cell receptor (beta chain). Its cognate antigen is unknown. Here immunoSEQ multiplex PCR was the method, and the copy in TCRdb shows in-frame clones only, minus some. Counted here are about 100,000 clones, around 90% occurring once; the ten biggest clones make up approximately 16%. The data belong to a study of T cell responses to AZD1222 COVID-19 vaccine. V was trimmed by 7 bases and J by 5 bases, leaving 26 bases between them. The CDR3 has 17 residues. Germline-derived CDR1 and CDR2 are MNHEY and SMNVEV (reference sequence). Findings and limits, study-wide: Clonal diversity was possibly underestimated; the donors were predominantly white British and more often female. Baseline antibody screening turned up just a handful of seropositive AZD1222 recipients.

The chain has TRBV27 and TRBJ1-2; tentative D call: TRBD1 (5 bases). The input for sequencing was peripheral blood, taken on day 0 of AZD1222 vaccination. This TCR was sampled from an adult in good health. In nucleotides, the CDR3 is TGTGCCAGCACCCCCCGGGGGAGGGTAGGACCACTGTATGGCTACACCTTC. Translated, it gives CASTPRGRVGPLYGYTF.